The 25 T cell receptor beta chains given below trace back to one sample, sequenced in a study of shared clonotypes between healthy human individuals. Naive CD8 cells lacked CD45RO and underwent positive selection for CCR7, leaving out terminally differentiated effector memory CD45RA+ cells. The table came from immunoSEQ multiplex PCR; TCRdb's copy has only in-frame clones and leaves some out. This table holds about 2,100,000 clones, just over 90% found once. Input material: naive CD8+ T cells from PBMCs. These receptors came from a man aged 18 to 30 in good health. Some clones in this sample may be carry-over from other donors' samples.

The chain couples TRBV28 to TRBJ2-1, with 7 bases fitting TRBD2. The CDR3 is 17 residues long. J gave up 4 bases and V 7 bases, and 16 bases lay outside the gene matches. Germline V gene data show CDR1 as MDHEN and CDR2 as SYDVKM. Written as DNA, the CDR3 is TGTGCCAGCACTAACTTCGGAGGGCTAGCGGAATACAATGAGCAGTTCTTC. This translates into CASTNFGGLAEYNEQFF.

This chain joins TRBV18 and TRBJ2-1, with 11 bases aligning to TRBD1. Germline assignment: CDR1 KGHSH and CDR2 LQKENI. V lost 3 bases to trimming and J lost 8 bases; unmatched junction nucleotides: 6. The CDR3 spans 15 residues. CDR3 coding DNA: TGTGCCAGCTCACCCCCGGGACAGGGGGGCGATGAGCAGTTCTTC. Its protein product is CASSPPGQGGDEQFF.

This chain connects TRBV5-4 to TRBJ2-7; D not certain. CDR3 length equals 11 residues. V shed 3 bases and J shed 6 bases, with 7 bases lying between them. Germline V gene sequence: CDR1 SGHNT, CDR2 YYREEE (reference sequence). CDR3 region: CASSSAGEQYF. CDR3 sequence (DNA): TGTGCCAGCAGCTCCGCCGGCGAGCAGTACTTC.

V usage is TRBV27 and J usage is TRBJ2-3; TRBD2 matches 9 bases. This CDR3 has 15 residues. Germline V gene lookup returns CDR1 MNHEY and CDR2 SMNVEV (reference sequence). V lost 8 bases to trimming and J lost 5 bases; unmatched junction nucleotides: 11. CDR3 sequence reads: CASRRSSGMGDTQYF. CDR3 in DNA: TGTGCCAGCCGTCGATCTAGCGGGATGGGAGATACGCAGTATTTT.

This chain uses TRBV29-1 with TRBJ1-2, with D possibly being TRBD1 (6 bases). This CDR3 region has 11 residues. CDR1 SQVTM and CDR2 ANQGSEA come from the germline V gene. V was cut by 7 bases and J by 7 bases, with 13 bases left in between. The CDR3 here is CSAKGDSGYTF. CDR3 sequence (DNA): TGCAGCGCGAAGGGGGACTCTGGCTACACCTTC.

The rearrangement uses TRBV7-9 and TRBJ2-7; D might be TRBD1 (6 bases). The CDR3 totals 13 residues. V was clipped by 5 bases and J by 4 bases, with 12 bases between them. Germline values: CDR1 SEHNR, CDR2 FQNEAQ (reference sequence). CDR3 sequence (DNA): TGTGCCAGCAGCAGACCGGGACATTACGAGCAGTACTTC. Protein sequence: CASSRPGHYEQYF. Drawing the rest from reference TRBV7-9 and TRBJ2-7, the complete variable domain is DTGVSQNPRHKITKRGQNVTFRCDPISEHNRLYWYRQTLGQGPEFLTYFQNEAQLEKSRLLSDRFSAERPKGSFSTLEIQRTEQGDSAMYLCASSRPGHYEQYFGPGTRLTVT.

The V call is TRBV9, the J call TRBJ2-7; 9 positions agree with TRBD2. Looked up from germline, CDR1 is SGDLS and CDR2 is YYNGEE. This CDR3 is built from 14 residues. Unmatched junction bases numbered 3, after V lost 1 base and J lost 4 bases. In DNA form, the CDR3 reads TGTGCCAGCAGCGTAACAGCGGGAGGATACGAGCAGTACTTC. Its protein product is CASSVTAGGYEQYF.

The genes are TRBV6-5 and TRBJ2-1; 8 positions agree with TRBD2. The trim removed 0 bases at V and 4 bases at J, leaving 5 bases unmatched. CDR1 MNHEY and CDR2 SVGAGI come from the germline V gene. The CDR3 has 16 amino acids. CDR3 amino acids: CASSYSPSGRYNEQFF. The CDR3 DNA is TGTGCCAGCAGTTACTCTCCTAGCGGGCGTTACAATGAGCAGTTCTTC.

The V and J genes are TRBV6-6 and TRBJ2-1; TRBD2 might be the D (6 bases). Per the germline V gene, CDR1 is MNHNY and CDR2 is SVGAGI (reference sequence). Trimming took off 4 bases at V and 6 bases at J, with 16 bases between the two ends. This CDR3 spans 15 amino acids. As DNA, the CDR3 is TGTGCCAGCAGTTTAGAGCGGGCTGGGAGCAATGAGCAGTTCTTC. The encoded protein is CASSLERAGSNEQFF.

V usage is TRBV4-2 and J usage is TRBJ2-7; 7 bases map to TRBD2. Germline CDR1 LGHNA, CDR2 YNFKEQ. The trim removed 1 base at V and 2 bases at J, leaving 14 bases unmatched. The CDR3 is 18 residues long. CDR3 loop: CASSQGGVLAGVAYEQYF. The CDR3 DNA follows: TGTGCCAGCAGCCAAGGGGGGGTTCTGGCGGGAGTCGCCTACGAGCAGTACTTC.

The rearrangement links TRBV4-3 to TRBJ2-7; D uncertain. V was cut by 0 bases and J by 3 bases, with 12 bases left in between. The V gene's germline CDR1 is LGHNA and CDR2 YSLEER. This CDR3 has 15 residues. The chain's CDR3 is CASSQDHQEYYEQYF. In DNA form, the CDR3 reads TGCGCCAGCAGCCAAGATCATCAGGAGTACTACGAGCAGTACTTC.

V usage is TRBV4-3 and J usage is TRBJ2-1; D perhaps matches TRBD1 (5 bases). Germline CDR1 is LGHNA and CDR2 is YSLEER. This CDR3 comprises 13 residues. V lost 6 bases, J lost 5 bases, and 11 bases lay in between. The CDR3 DNA follows: TGCGCCAGCAGTCAGAACAGGAACAATGAGCAGTTCTTC. This codes for CASSQNRNNEQFF.

This clone was counted once. The chain combines TRBV6-5 with TRBJ2-6, with D uncertain. V was cut by 0 bases and J by 1 base, with 4 bases left in between. The CDR3 is 15 amino acids. Germline V gives CDR1 MNHEY, CDR2 SVGAGI. The CDR3 DNA is TGTGCCAGCAGTTACTCTTTATCTGGGGCCAACGTCCTGACTTTC. Its protein is CASSYSLSGANVLTF.

V is TRBV5-1 and J is TRBJ2-5; TRBD1 matches 8 bases. Germline values: CDR1 SGHRS, CDR2 YFSETQ. V was pared by 4 bases and J by 12 bases, with 23 bases of the junction left unmatched. The CDR3 loop spans 17 amino acids. The CDR3 sequence is CASSEYGTGNPRDPKYF. DNA for the CDR3: TGCGCCAGCAGCGAATACGGGACAGGCAATCCAAGAGACCCAAAGTACTTC.

The chain joins TRBV5-6 to TRBJ2-5; 8 bases are a match to TRBD1. Germline V CDR1 and CDR2: SGHDT, YYEEEE. This CDR3 is 16 amino acids long. V was clipped by 4 bases and J by 5 bases; unmatched bases: 13. The CDR3 region has the DNA TGTGCCAGCAGCCAATCCCGGGACAGGCCTGGGGAGACCCAGTACTTC. Its translation is CASSQSRDRPGETQYF.

The chain links TRBV28 to TRBJ2-1; unclear D gene. In germline, CDR1 is MDHEN, CDR2 SYDVKM. Trimming removed 5 bases from V and 0 bases from J, with 8 bases in between. The CDR3 totals 14 residues. CDR3 protein: CASSRRSSYNEQFF. For the CDR3, the DNA is TGTGCCAGCAGTCGAAGGAGCTCCTACAATGAGCAGTTCTTC.

In this sample, this clone turned up once. The chain carries TRBV7-8 and TRBJ2-5, with D possibly being TRBD1 (6 bases). The CDR3 covers 19 residues. Germline assignment: CDR1 SGHVS and CDR2 FQNEAQ. Trimming left V 1 base short and J 1 base short, with 22 bases between. CDR3 sequence (DNA): TGTGCCAGCAGCTTAGAGCCCCCCGGGGACCAGGGGATCCAAGAGACCCAGTACTTC. Protein product: CASSLEPPGDQGIQETQYF.

This clone has only one observation. The V call is TRBV5-4, the J call TRBJ1-2, with a tentative D call TRBD1 (5 bases). Germline values: CDR1 SGHNT, CDR2 YYREEE (reference sequence). This CDR3 spans 13 amino acids. Trimming stripped 2 bases from V and 5 bases from J, with 10 bases between. CDR3: CASSFGTDYGYTF. The CDR3 DNA sequence: TGTGCCAGCAGCTTCGGGACCGATTATGGCTACACCTTC.

V and J are TRBV6-6 and TRBJ1-2, with unresolved D. CDR3 size: 14 residues. Germline CDR1 and CDR2: MNHNY and SVGAGI (reference sequence). The V end was cut by 5 bases, the J end by 6 bases, with 16 bases between. The CDR3 region has the DNA TGTGCCAGCAGTACGGACCGGGGTGTGAATGGCTACACCTTC. It codes for CASSTDRGVNGYTF.

The CDR3 region is CASSWTENTEAFF. DNA for the CDR3: TGTGCCAGCAGCTGGACGGAGAACACTGAAGCTTTCTTT. This chain connects TRBV5-8 to TRBJ1-1; D call uncertain. The germline V gene encodes CDR1 SGHTS and CDR2 YDEGEE. Trimming stripped 3 bases from V and 1 base from J, with 7 bases between. The CDR3 loop spans 13 amino acids.

V usage is TRBV7-3 and J usage is TRBJ1-5; D remains ambiguous. The CDR3 has 13 amino acids. The V and J ends lost 8 bases and 6 bases respectively, with 14 bases between them. Germline CDR1 SGHTA, CDR2 FQGTGA. CDR3 in amino acids: CASERALGQPQHF. The CDR3 DNA is TGTGCCAGCGAGAGGGCGCTGGGTCAGCCCCAGCATTTT.

The rearrangement links TRBV7-8 to TRBJ2-5; 11 bases are shared with TRBD2. With V trimmed by 5 bases and J by 2 bases, 4 bases remained unmatched. The CDR3 runs to 15 residues. Germline V gene lookup returns CDR1 SGHVS and CDR2 FQNEAQ. The CDR3 protein is CASSGRLAGQETQYF. The CDR3 coding sequence is TGTGCCAGCAGCGGACGACTAGCGGGGCAAGAGACCCAGTACTTC.

This sequence joins TRBV11-2 and TRBJ1-5, with D possibly matching TRBD1 (6 bases). CDR1 is SGHAT and CDR2 is FQNNGV in the germline V gene. The CDR3 spans 16 residues. With 5 bases removed from V and 2 bases from J, the gap between germline ends came to 16 bases. CDR3 in DNA: TGTGCCAGCAGCCTTTACAGGGCCGGGGGCAATCAGCCCCAGCATTTT. Its protein product is CASSLYRAGGNQPQHF.

The CDR3 DNA reads as TGCAGCGTTGAAGATCTAAGATCTGGAAACACCATATATTTT. This translates into CSVEDLRSGNTIYF. The chain couples TRBV29-1 to TRBJ1-3; D unresolved. The length of the CDR3 is 14 residues. V was shortened by 0 bases and J by 1 base, with 7 bases between the two germline ends. Germline loops: CDR1 SQVTM, CDR2 ANQGSEA.

This clone occurred once. In nucleotides, the CDR3 is TGTGCCAGCAGTTTTGGACACAATCAGCCCCAGCATTTT. It codes for CASSFGHNQPQHF. V gene TRBV6-6 combines with J gene TRBJ1-5, with TRBD1 as a possible D gene (5 bases). V was pared by 4 bases and J by 3 bases, with 7 bases between. CDR1 is MNHNY, CDR2 SVGAGI, per germline (reference sequence). The CDR3 contains 13 residues.